This is a list of T cell receptor beta chains from one sample in a study of identical twins. One entry per CDR3 protein, called by TCRdb with MiXCR from the 5' RACE reads. The sample includes approximately 220,000 distinct CDR3 sequences, 6.5% to 8.5% of them seen just once. These data also featured in a second study, about yellow fever vaccine responses in identical twins.

Sequenced material: memory (CD45RO+) T cells sorted from blood. Receptor source: a woman under 30 in good health. The CDR3 runs from the conserved cysteine through the conserved F or W. D genes are given only for firm matches.

V gene: TRBV7-9
J gene: TRBJ2-5
D gene: .
CDR3 length: 14
CDR3 protein: CASIGGARPGTQYF

V gene: TRBV11-2
J gene: TRBJ1-6
D gene: .
CDR3 length: 12
CDR3 protein: CASSPSNSPLHF

V gene: TRBV2
J gene: TRBJ2-7
D gene: TRBD1
CDR3 length: 16
CDR3 protein: CASSGPSTGYSYEQYF

V gene: TRBV2
J gene: TRBJ1-1
D gene: .
CDR3 length: 13
CDR3 protein: CASTGQSDTEAFF

V gene: TRBV7-8
J gene: TRBJ1-2
D gene: TRBD1
CDR3 length: 13
CDR3 protein: CASSPHNRGGYTF

V gene: TRBV18
J gene: TRBJ2-5
D gene: .
CDR3 length: 11
CDR3 protein: CASSPGETQYF

V gene: TRBV7-2
J gene: TRBJ2-6
D gene: .
CDR3 length: 14
CDR3 protein: CASSSASGANVLTF

V gene: TRBV5-6
J gene: TRBJ2-5
D gene: TRBD2
CDR3 length: 16
CDR3 protein: CASSLGASGGKETQYF

V gene: TRBV21-1
J gene: TRBJ2-5
D gene: .
CDR3 length: 17
CDR3 protein: CASSKVTAGGPGETQYF

V gene: TRBV5-1
J gene: TRBJ2-7
D gene: .
CDR3 length: 13
CDR3 protein: CASSLGGPPGQYF

V gene: TRBV3-1
J gene: TRBJ2-1
D gene: TRBD1
CDR3 length: 18
CDR3 protein: CASSQDFPWTGGHNEQFF

V gene: TRBV12-3/TRBV12-4
J gene: TRBJ2-2
D gene: TRBD2
CDR3 length: 14
CDR3 protein: CASRWTSGTGELFF

V gene: TRBV28
J gene: TRBJ2-3
D gene: TRBD1
CDR3 length: 17
CDR3 protein: CASSFSETGLPTDTQYF

V gene: TRBV7-9
J gene: TRBJ1-1
D gene: .
CDR3 length: 14
CDR3 protein: CASSLELMNTEAFF

V gene: TRBV5-1
J gene: TRBJ2-1
D gene: TRBD2
CDR3 length: 15
CDR3 protein: CASSSGLAHYNEQFF

V gene: TRBV27
J gene: TRBJ2-5
D gene: .
CDR3 length: 13
CDR3 protein: CASKSGYQETQYF

V gene: TRBV6-1
J gene: TRBJ2-1
D gene: TRBD1
CDR3 length: 14
CDR3 protein: CASSGGQGHNEQFF

V gene: TRBV12-3/TRBV12-4
J gene: TRBJ1-5
D gene: .
CDR3 length: 13
CDR3 protein: CASKENGHQPQHF

V gene: TRBV12-3/TRBV12-4
J gene: TRBJ2-3
D gene: .
CDR3 length: 13
CDR3 protein: CASSSGTGDTQYF

V gene: TRBV6-2/TRBV6-3
J gene: TRBJ2-1
D gene: .
CDR3 length: 12
CDR3 protein: CASTRASNEQFF

V gene: TRBV20-1
J gene: TRBJ1-1
D gene: TRBD1
CDR3 length: 19
CDR3 protein: CSARDRTGTATVMNTEAFF

V gene: TRBV28
J gene: TRBJ2-1
D gene: TRBD2
CDR3 length: 16
CDR3 protein: CASSLSAGGPGNEQFF

V gene: TRBV14
J gene: TRBJ1-3
D gene: .
CDR3 length: 15
CDR3 protein: CASSQAKGSGNTIYF

V gene: TRBV2
J gene: TRBJ2-1
D gene: TRBD2
CDR3 length: 17
CDR3 protein: CASSSQGAGGPMNEQFF

V gene: TRBV5-1
J gene: TRBJ2-7
D gene: .
CDR3 length: 16
CDR3 protein: CASSSYLQGRTYEQYF

V gene: TRBV5-1
J gene: TRBJ2-2
D gene: TRBD2
CDR3 length: 16
CDR3 protein: CASSGQAGLVAGELFF

V gene: TRBV4-3
J gene: TRBJ2-5
D gene: TRBD2
CDR3 length: 18
CDR3 protein: CASSQDLSSGKYQETQYF

V gene: TRBV29-1
J gene: TRBJ1-1
D gene: .
CDR3 length: 14
CDR3 protein: CSVDATGRNTEAFF

V gene: TRBV3-1
J gene: TRBJ2-2
D gene: .
CDR3 length: 15
CDR3 protein: CASSQGGLNTGELFF

V gene: TRBV7-9
J gene: TRBJ2-3
D gene: TRBD2
CDR3 length: 14
CDR3 protein: CASSFPSGRDTQYF

V gene: TRBV4-2
J gene: TRBJ2-5
D gene: .
CDR3 length: 13
CDR3 protein: CASSQDGRETQYF

V gene: TRBV20-1
J gene: TRBJ2-2
D gene: .
CDR3 length: 17
CDR3 protein: CSARKKRRGPLTGELFF